The sequence of this T cell receptor (beta chain) was determined in a study of T cells in Graves' hyperthyroidism and ophthalmopathy. There were TCR beta CDR3 regions amplified from RNA transcripts. Initially, a first-round RT-PCR of the TCR CDR3 employed the HTBI primer set. MiXCR was run by TCRdb on the multiplex PCR reads, yielding one entry per CDR3 protein. The sample contains some 500,000 distinct CDR3 sequences, 15% to 20% of which appear only once. In this sample, this clonotype turned up a few times. Clinical symptoms, serum thyroxine, TRAb, thyroid ultrasound and orbital computed tomography established diagnosis. The PBMCs were taken from about 10 ml of fresh peripheral blood. Germline CDR1 and CDR2: MDHEN and SYDVKM. The CDR3 has 16 amino acids. The V and J ends lost 3 bases and 8 bases, in that order; junction bases with no gene match: 8.

The origin of this receptor is a woman in her twenties or thirties with Graves' ophthalmopathy. The specimen sequenced was blood. The J gene is TRBJ2-1, the V gene TRBV28; 12 bases line up with TRBD2. The CDR3 reads CASSFFTSGRCDEQFF. The CDR3, as DNA: TGTGCCAGCAGTTTCTTCACTAGCGGGAGGTGCGATGAGCAGTTCTTC.